This passage covers 14 T cell receptor beta chains from one sample sequenced in a study of blood T cell repertoires in COVID-19. Sequencing used immunoSEQ multiplex PCR; TCRdb keeps in-frame clones, though not all of them. The sample consists of tens of thousands of clones, over 65% of them appearing once. The sample consisted of peripheral blood. Every receptor here comes from a woman between 65 and 79 years old with acute or convalescent COVID-19.

This clone was seen once. The rearrangement links TRBV2 to TRBJ2-7, with D possibly matching TRBD2 (6 bases). Germline V lookup: CDR1 SNHLY, CDR2 FYNNEI. The CDR3 consists of 14 residues. With 3 bases removed from V and 2 bases from J, the gap between germline ends came to 11 bases. CDR3 residues: CASSDGTGTYEQYF. The CDR3, as DNA: TGTGCCAGCAGTGACGGGACTGGTACCTACGAGCAGTACTTC.

This chain joins TRBV11-3 and TRBJ2-5; perhaps TRBD1 as D (6 bases). The germline CDR1 and CDR2 sequences are SGHNT and YENEEA. The CDR3 totals 13 residues. Trimming pared 5 bases from V and 1 base from J, leaving 8 bases between. The CDR3 region is CASSRGGQETQYF. CDR3 nucleotides: TGTGCCAGCAGCCGAGGGGGCCAAGAGACCCAGTACTTC. The full variable domain, in which reference TRBV11-3 and TRBJ2-5 provide the parts outside the CDR3, is EAGVVQSPRYKIIEKKQPVAFWCNPISGHNTLYWYLQNLGQGPELLIRYENEEAVDDSQLPKDRFSAERLKGVDSTLKIQPAELGDSAVYLCASSRGGQETQYFGPGTRLLVL.

The chain joins TRBV5-6 to TRBJ1-1; no firm D call. Looked up from germline, CDR1 is SGHDT and CDR2 is YYEEEE. The CDR3 is 13 amino acids. Deletions cut 0 bases from V and 4 bases from J, with 7 bases between. The DNA for the CDR3 is TGTGCCAGCAGCTTGGATCGGGGCACTGAAGCTTTCTTT. This sequence encodes CASSLDRGTEAFF. Full variable domain (missing parts from reference TRBV5-6 and TRBJ1-1): DAGVTQSPTHLIKTRGQQVTLRCSPKSGHDTVSWYQQALGQGPQFIFQYYEEEERQRGNFPDRFSGHQFPNYSSELNVNALLLGDSALYLCASSLDRGTEAFFGQGTRLTVV.

The gene calls are TRBV2 and TRBJ1-2; 10 nucleotides align to TRBD1. Germline V gives CDR1 SNHLY, CDR2 FYNNEI. V lost 8 bases and J lost 9; bases outside the gene matches: 18. This CDR3 has 16 residues. The CDR3 bases are TGTGCCAGCCCCCTTATACGACAGGGGGCCCCTCGTAGCTACACCTTC. Translating gives CASPLIRQGAPRSYTF.

The count of this clone is one. The chain has TRBV5-4 and TRBJ1-2, with 8 positions matching TRBD1. Germline V gene sequence: CDR1 SGHNT, CDR2 YYREEE (reference sequence). V lost 4 bases, J lost 5 bases, and 10 bases stayed unmatched. CDR3 length equals 15 residues. For the CDR3, the DNA is TGTGCCAGCAGCCCCCCGGACAGGGAGAGTTATGGCTACACCTTC. Protein product: CASSPPDRESYGYTF.

This clone appeared a few times. V gene TRBV19 combines with J gene TRBJ2-7; 10 bases align to TRBD2. Germline V gene data show CDR1 as LNHDA and CDR2 as SQIVND (reference sequence). Trimming cost V 5 bases and J 0 bases; bases outside gene matches: 7. The CDR3 loop spans 16 amino acids. The DNA for the CDR3 is TGTGCCAGTAGTGCGAGACTAGCGGGTTACTCCTACGAGCAGTACTTC. This gives the protein CASSARLAGYSYEQYF.

This chain links TRBV10-3 with TRBJ2-3; maybe TRBD1 (6 bases). CDR1 ENHRY and CDR2 SYGVKD come from the germline V gene. CDR3 length equals 15 residues. Trimming took off 6 bases at V and 0 bases at J, with 13 bases between the two ends. Written as DNA, the CDR3 is TGTGCCATCAGCGCCGGACAGACGAGCACAGATACGCAGTATTTT. Translating gives CAISAGQTSTDTQYF.

This chain links TRBV3-1 (or the pseudogene TRBV3-2) with TRBJ1-1; D is undetermined. V was pared by 7 bases and J by 0 bases, with 12 bases between. This CDR3 region has 14 residues. Germline CDR1 is LGHDT and CDR2 is YNNKEL (reference sequence). The CDR3 here is CASTLRGMNTEAFF. The CDR3 nucleotides read TGTGCCAGCACCCTCAGAGGCATGAACACTGAAGCTTTCTTT.

This clone was seen a handful of times. The J gene is TRBJ2-1, the V gene TRBV11-3; the match to TRBD2 covers 9 bases. Germline trimming cut 5 bases from V and 5 bases from J; bases unmatched to any gene: 13. Germline lookup yields CDR1 SGHNT and CDR2 YENEEA. The CDR3 has 17 amino acids. In DNA form, the CDR3 reads TGTGCCAGCAGCCCCGAGGGCGGGAGGGGAGTAAACAATGAGCAGTTCTTC. Translating it yields CASSPEGGRGVNNEQFF.

The gene calls are TRBV2 and TRBJ1-6, with D maybe TRBD1 (5 bases). Germline V lookup: CDR1 SNHLY, CDR2 FYNNEI. Trimming pared 7 bases from V and 1 base from J, leaving 11 bases between. The CDR3 has 15 residues. The CDR3 loop reads CASTGGVSYNSPLHF. CDR3 nucleotide sequence: TGTGCCAGCACCGGAGGGGTATCCTATAATTCACCCCTCCACTTT.

CDR3 nucleotide sequence: TGCAGTGCTAGTGCAGGGTCCAATCAGCCCCAGCATTTT. Protein product: CSASAGSNQPQHF. V usage is TRBV20-1 and J usage is TRBJ1-5, with TRBD1 as a possible D gene (5 bases). Trimming took off 3 bases at V and 3 bases at J, with 9 bases between the two ends. The CDR3 is made up of 13 amino acids. CDR1 is DFQATT and CDR2 is SNEGSKA in the germline V gene (reference sequence).

J is TRBJ2-4 and V is TRBV7-2, with TRBD1 matching 10 bases. Looked up from germline, CDR1 is SGHTA and CDR2 is FQGNSA. V shed 2 bases, J shed 4 bases, and the junction held 5 bases outside the gene matches. CDR3 length: 16 residues. CDR3 sequence reads: CASSLSTGQGKNIQYF. The CDR3 DNA sequence: TGTGCCAGCAGCTTATCGACGGGACAGGGGAAAAACATTCAGTACTTC.

The genes are TRBV5-3 and TRBJ2-5; TRBD1 aligns across 7 bases. TRBV5-3 is marked as an open reading frame, function uncertain. V shed 5 bases and J 1 base; nucleotides not matched to a gene: 14. The CDR3 spans 17 residues. This chain's CDR3 is CARSQCADREFQETQYF. Here the CDR3 DNA reads TGTGCCAGAAGTCAGTGTGCTGACAGGGAGTTCCAAGAGACCCAGTACTTC.

The J gene is TRBJ2-3, the V gene TRBV3-1 (or the pseudogene TRBV3-2), with D tentatively TRBD1 (6 bases). V lost 5 bases and J lost 2, with 17 bases in between. Germline V gives CDR1 LGHDT, CDR2 YNNKEL (reference sequence). CDR3 length: 16 residues. The CDR3 loop is CASSKGWAGDTDTQYF. Written as DNA, the CDR3 is TGTGCCAGCAGCAAAGGTTGGGCAGGGGACACAGATACGCAGTATTTT.